This entry is about one T cell receptor (beta chain). Antigen: not known. The sample comes from a study of T cell responses to AZD1222 COVID-19 vaccine. Overall study results and limits: Most donors were white British, females outnumbered males, and clonal diversity was possibly underestimated. Spike was spanned by vaccine-associated CD4 TCRs, with dominance at 160-218 and 743-854.

Measured with immunoSEQ multiplex PCR; TCRdb has only the in-frame clones, and not every one. The sample has roughly 150,000 clones, around 89% seen once; the top ten hold more than 3%. V trimming: 4 bases; J trimming: 1 base; junction bases outside the gene matches: 10. The CDR3 runs 18 residues. Pooled together were second doses at about 4 or about 12 weeks. J is TRBJ2-6 and V is TRBV23-1; 7 bases agree with TRBD1. TRBV23-1 is classed as an ORF, of uncertain function. This clonotype was obtained from an adult who received the AZD1222 COVID-19 vaccine. The sequenced sample was peripheral blood, obtained 28 days after the second AZD1222 dose. The chain's CDR3 is CASSPGTATPSGANVLTF. In nucleotides, the CDR3 is TGCGCCAGCAGTCCCGGGACAGCCACTCCGTCTGGGGCCAACGTCCTGACTTTC.